This TCR beta chain is drawn from a study of blood T cell repertoires in COVID-19 (dated by TCRdb to 2019 to 2021). Looking at the study overall: Samples from collaborators originated in the United States, Italy and Spain and spanned both the acute and convalescent phases of COVID-19. The prospective study material was composed of cDNA or gDNA derived from T cells, B-cell-depleted T cells, or PBMCs. Deeply sampled blood TCRbeta repertoires from subjects exposed to, actively infected with, or recovered from COVID-19 were included in the dataset. The repertoires were released in a freely available public database meant as a resource for research on the immune response to SARS-CoV-2. The samples were drawn from two sources: the first 160 participants of the ongoing ImmuneRACE study, and 1,200 or so subjects contributed by 6 global collaborators. The sample metadata nearly always contained a de-identified subject ID, COVID-19 status, age in years and sex. HLA class I and class II types, where available, came from metadata supplied by the sample provider rather than from assay-based typing. On the study overall, not on this receptor specifically: How much clinical and demographic metadata was included differed by source and by participant, and the metadata was provided uncurated.

From a lookup of the germline V gene, CDR1 and CDR2 are SGDLS and YYNGEE. V and J lose 0 bases and 5 bases, and a span of 12 bases separates them. Its CDR3 holds 15 amino acids, cysteine through phenylalanine. The kept DNA is CDR3 alone, 45 bases in frame from the first base. Regarding this clone: Its antigen specificity is not known. Base qualities were left out, and no much larger clone turns up one base away.

TCRbeta CDR3 regions were amplified from genomic DNA using the immunoSEQ Assay, a bias-controlled multiplex PCR. As for the authors' bioinformatics: The number of nucleated cells in each sample was estimated by amplification of reference gene primers within the assay. To quantify the absolute abundance of each unique TCRbeta CDR3 rearrangement, sequence reads were collapsed and filtered. For each sample, productive Simpson clonality was calculated as the square root of Simpson's diversity index across productive rearrangements. TCRdb stores this immuneACCESS table with in-frame sequences only. Part of the clones is absent; in the studies checked, under half of the shortfall reflects unresolved V genes, and no reason is known for the rest. The DNA gave D and trimming, while V, J and clone size come from that table. A total of 75,000 to 95,000 clones appear in this sample, approximately 88% of them only once. Of the sample, approximately 5% is held by the ten largest clones.

The collaborating institutions used their own protocols to collect whole blood in K2EDTA tubes. Collaborator samples were shipped for TCRbeta analysis as frozen whole blood, isolated PBMCs, or DNA extracted from either sample type. The sample consisted of peripheral blood. The source is a man in his fifties or sixties with active COVID-19. Recombination linked TRBV9 to TRBJ2-1; the D segment could be TRBD2, given 5 matching bases. The CDR3 reads as follows: CASSVDGLANNEQFF. The DNA sequence reads TGTGCCAGCAGCGTAGATGGGCTAGCAAACAATGAGCAGTTCTTC.